These 2 T cell receptor beta chains came from one sample sequenced in a study of blood T cell repertoires in COVID-19. The method was immunoSEQ multiplex PCR; TCRdb's version includes in-frame clones alone and lacks a portion of them. The sample has 210,000 or so clones, about 90% seen once. Sequenced material: peripheral blood. The receptors originated from a man aged 40-49 years with active or convalescent COVID-19.

The J gene is TRBJ1-2, the V gene TRBV30, with 11 bases matching TRBD1. The CDR3 totals 17 residues. Germline-derived CDR1 and CDR2 are GTSNPN and SVGIG (reference sequence). The junction had 13 bases not matched to a gene; V was cut back by 1 base and J by 6 bases. CDR3 coding DNA: TGTGCCTGGAGTGGGTCCGGGACAGGGGGACTCGTTCATGGCTACACCTTC. As protein: CAWSGSGTGGLVHGYTF. The full variable domain, with the rest looked up from reference TRBV30 and TRBJ1-2, is SQTIHQWPATLVQPVGSPLSLECTVEGTSNPNLYWYRQAAGRGLQLLFYSVGIGQISSEVPQNLSASRPQDRQFILSSKKLLLSDSGFYLCAWSGSGTGGLVHGYTFGSGTRLTVV.

The chain combines TRBV28 with TRBJ1-5; 8 bases fit TRBD1. V lost 8 bases and J lost 7; bases outside the gene matches: 4. Germline values: CDR1 MDHEN, CDR2 SYDVKM. The CDR3 contains 12 residues. CDR3 loop: CASFHRGQPQHF. The CDR3 bases are TGTGCCAGCTTTCACAGGGGGCAGCCCCAGCATTTT.